This TCR beta chain was captured by sequencing in a study of identical twins. Overall study results and limits: Out-of-frame alpha sequences that twins shared showed excess low generation probability.

Using its own MiXCR run on the 5' RACE reads, TCRdb lists one record per CDR3 protein. The data show about 470,000 distinct CDR3 sequences, 24% seen once. Healthy Caucasians were all of the donors. This clonotype has just a few counts. The target antigen is unknown. These same data were also listed under a study on T cells expressing NK-cell markers.

The source material was CD4+ T cells sorted from blood. The receptor's source is a woman between 18 and 29 years old in good health.

The CDR3 DNA follows: TGTGCCATCAGTTCGGACAGGGCCCTTGGCTACACCTTC. Translation: CAISSDRALGYTF. V and J are TRBV10-3 and TRBJ1-2; 8 bases line up with TRBD1. V was clipped by 5 bases and J by 7 bases; unmatched bases: 6. The CDR3 loop spans 13 amino acids. Germline V lookup: CDR1 ENHRY, CDR2 SYGVKD.